The 16 T cell receptor beta chains given below trace back to one sample, sequenced in a study of T cells in Graves' hyperthyroidism and ophthalmopathy. Amplification targeted TCR beta CDR3 regions from RNA transcripts. In the first-round RT-PCR of the TCR CDR3, the HTBI primer set was used. One entry per CDR3 protein results from TCRdb running MiXCR on the multiplex PCR reads. The data show 370,000 or so distinct CDR3 sequences, roughly 12% seen once. Sequencing used blood. These receptor sequences come from a man under 40 with Graves' hyperthyroidism that later progressed to Graves' ophthalmopathy.

This clonotype was counted ten times or more. The chain couples TRBV20-1 to TRBJ2-3; no clear D gene. Germline lookup yields CDR1 DFQATT and CDR2 SNEGSKA (reference sequence). V was pared by 3 bases and J by 3 bases, with 7 bases between. CDR3 length: 12 residues. The CDR3 loop is CSASRQTDTQYF. CDR3 coding DNA: TGCAGTGCTAGCCGGCAGACAGATACGCAGTATTTT.

This clonotype has only a few counts. This chain uses TRBV5-1 with TRBJ2-7; 11 nucleotides align to TRBD1. The CDR3 has 16 amino acids. Germline loops: CDR1 SGHRS, CDR2 YFSETQ. The trim removed 5 bases at V and 3 bases at J, leaving 10 bases unmatched. The CDR3 reads CASSLGMGQGVYEQYF. CDR3 nucleotide sequence: TGCGCCAGCAGTTTAGGTATGGGACAGGGGGTCTACGAGCAGTACTTC.

This clonotype was detected ten times or more. Here the CDR3 reads CASSLGSGGGSSYEQYF. The CDR3 DNA reads as TGTGCCAGCAGTTTAGGGTCAGGGGGGGGATCATCCTACGAGCAGTACTTC. The rearrangement links TRBV27 to TRBJ2-7; D possibly matches TRBD1 or TRBD2 (7 bases each). Trimming took off 2 bases at V and 1 base at J, with 18 bases between the two ends. The CDR3 runs 17 residues. CDR1 MNHEY and CDR2 SMNVEV come from the germline V gene (reference sequence).

This clonotype showed up many times. This chain connects TRBV6-2 or TRBV6-3 to TRBJ2-3; D is ambiguous. From germline, CDR1 is MNHEY and CDR2 SVGEGT. CDR3 length equals 15 residues. V lost 5 bases to trimming and J lost 0 bases, with 12 bases between them. The CDR3 DNA is TGTGCCAGCAGTCCCGTTTGGCCAAGCACAGATACGCAGTATTTT. This gives the protein CASSPVWPSTDTQYF.

The chain couples TRBV13 to TRBJ2-3; D may correspond to TRBD1 or TRBD2 (5 bases each). Between the trimmed V and J ends, which lost 5 bases and 5 bases, there was a span of 20 bases. Germline CDR1 and CDR2: PRHDT and FYEKMQ (reference sequence). The CDR3 covers 16 residues. The CDR3 loop reads CASSPRGSAGRDTQYF. CDR3 bases: TGTGCCAGCAGCCCGAGGGGATCGGCAGGGAGAGATACGCAGTATTTT.

The genes are TRBV24-1 and TRBJ2-5; D unclear. In germline, CDR1 is KGHDR, CDR2 SFDVKD. V shed 5 bases and J shed 5 bases, with 8 bases lying between them. The CDR3 length is 12 residues. In DNA, the CDR3 is TGTGCCACCAGTGTTGGGTTGGAGACCCAGTACTTC. It specifies CATSVGLETQYF.

The gene calls are TRBV29-1 and TRBJ2-7, with D possibly matching TRBD2 (5 bases). Germline CDR1 reads SQVTM; CDR2 reads ANQGSEA. The V gene lost 2 bases and the J gene lost 8 bases, with 10 bases spanning the gap. This CDR3 region has 11 residues. For the CDR3, the DNA is TGCAGCGTTGAACGGGATCGGAAGCAGTACTTC. The encoded protein is CSVERDRKQYF.

This clonotype was counted a few times. The chain joins TRBV9 to TRBJ2-1; TRBD2 is a possible D gene (5 bases). The CDR3 totals 13 residues. Trimming shortened V by 0 bases and J by 8 bases, and 9 bases separated the two germline ends. Per the germline V gene, CDR1 is SGDLS and CDR2 is YYNGEE. The CDR3 region has the DNA TGTGCCAGCAGCGTAGGAGGGAACGATGAGCAGTTCTTC. Encoded protein: CASSVGGNDEQFF.

This clonotype came up many times. The chain employs TRBV7-9 and TRBJ2-7, with TRBD1 matching over 7 bases. This CDR3 region has 14 residues. CDR1 SEHNR and CDR2 FQNEAQ come from the germline V gene (reference sequence). After removal of 5 bases from V and 5 bases from J, the junction contained 9 bases not matched to a gene. Here the CDR3 DNA reads TGTGCCAGCAGCCAGGGACAGTCTTTTGACGAGCAGTACTTC. Translated: CASSQGQSFDEQYF.

The table lists this clonotype with many counts. This rearrangement joins TRBV11-3 to TRBJ1-1; D is unresolved. Trimming pared 5 bases from V and 0 bases from J, leaving 10 bases between. Germline V gives CDR1 SGHNT, CDR2 YENEEA. CDR3 length equals 14 residues. The CDR3 sequence is CASSPPTVNTEAFF. The CDR3 bases are TGTGCCAGCAGCCCTCCGACGGTGAACACTGAAGCTTTCTTT.

V and J are TRBV3-1 and TRBJ2-7; D unresolved. V dropped 3 bases and J dropped 0 bases, with 9 bases sitting between them. The CDR3 loop spans 14 amino acids. Germline V gives CDR1 LGHDT, CDR2 YNNKEL (reference sequence). This CDR3 reads CASSHWIISYEQYF. DNA for the CDR3: TGTGCCAGCAGCCATTGGATAATCTCCTACGAGCAGTACTTC.

In this sample, this clonotype turned up a few times. Here the CDR3 reads CASGLVLTPAAEAFF. The CDR3 DNA follows: TGTGCTAGTGGTTTGGTTCTGACCCCCGCCGCTGAAGCTTTCTTT. The chain carries TRBV12-5 and TRBJ1-1; D not resolved. Trimming pared 0 bases from V and 6 bases from J, leaving 14 bases between. Germline values: CDR1 LGHNT, CDR2 FRNRAP. This CDR3 region has 15 residues.

This clonotype was seen many times. DNA of the CDR3: TGTGCCAGCAGCGTAGAGTGGGGGCTCGACACCGGGGAGCTGTTTTTT. This gives the protein CASSVEWGLDTGELFF. The chain combines TRBV9 with TRBJ2-2; the D gene is possibly TRBD1 (6 bases). The V gene lost 0 bases and the J gene lost 3 bases, with 12 bases spanning the gap. Germline values: CDR1 SGDLS, CDR2 YYNGEE. This CDR3 is 16 amino acids long.

Of note for this clonotype: This may be a read error, as it is one base from a much larger clone. J is TRBJ1-1 and V is TRBV19; D call uncertain. Trimming removed 3 bases at V and 3 bases at J, with 17 bases between. Germline CDR1 and CDR2: LNHDA and SQIVND (reference sequence). This CDR3 has 16 amino acids. This CDR3 is CASSIEELTLDTEAFF. DNA of the CDR3: TGTGCCAGTAGTATTGAGGAATTGACCCTTGACACTGAAGCTTTCTTT.

This clonotype has at least ten counts. This sequence joins TRBV11-2 and TRBJ1-1; unclear D gene. V lost 1 base, J lost 0 bases, and 9 bases lay in between. Per germline, CDR1 SGHAT and CDR2 FQNNGV. The CDR3 extends over 15 amino acids. CDR3 protein: CASSLVGDMNTEAFF. CDR3 nucleotides: TGTGCCAGCAGCTTAGTTGGCGATATGAACACTGAAGCTTTCTTT.

This clonotype was picked up many times. J is TRBJ2-5 and V is TRBV11-3; TRBD1 matches at 8 bases. V lost 5 bases, J lost 4 bases, and 6 bases stayed unmatched. The CDR3 has 14 amino acids. Germline CDR1 is SGHNT and CDR2 is YENEEA. CDR3 in amino acids: CASSLRTGRETQYF. CDR3 bases: TGTGCCAGCAGCCTAAGGACAGGGAGAGAGACCCAGTACTTC.